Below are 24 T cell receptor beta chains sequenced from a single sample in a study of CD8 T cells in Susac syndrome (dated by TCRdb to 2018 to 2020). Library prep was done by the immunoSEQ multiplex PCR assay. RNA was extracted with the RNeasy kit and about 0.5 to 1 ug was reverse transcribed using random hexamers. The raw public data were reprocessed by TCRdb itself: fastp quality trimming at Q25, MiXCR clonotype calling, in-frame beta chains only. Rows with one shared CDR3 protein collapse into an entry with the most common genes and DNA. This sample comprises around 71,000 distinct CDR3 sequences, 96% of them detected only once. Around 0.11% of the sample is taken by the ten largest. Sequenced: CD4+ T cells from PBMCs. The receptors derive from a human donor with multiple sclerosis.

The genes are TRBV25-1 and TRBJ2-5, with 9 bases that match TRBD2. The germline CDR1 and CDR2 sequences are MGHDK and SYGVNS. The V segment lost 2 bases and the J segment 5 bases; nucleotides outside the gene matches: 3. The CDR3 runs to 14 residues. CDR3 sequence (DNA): TGTGCCAGCAGTGAAGGCGGGGGGGCGGAGACCCAGTACTTC. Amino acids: CASSEGGGAETQYF.

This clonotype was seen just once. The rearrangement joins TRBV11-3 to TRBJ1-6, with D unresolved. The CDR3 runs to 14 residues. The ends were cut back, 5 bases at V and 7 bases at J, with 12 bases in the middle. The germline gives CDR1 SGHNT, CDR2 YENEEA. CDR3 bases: TGTGCCAGCAGCGGAGTCGGAGCGAATTCACCCCTCCACTTT. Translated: CASSGVGANSPLHF. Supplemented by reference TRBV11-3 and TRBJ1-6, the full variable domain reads EAGVVQSPRYKIIEKKQPVAFWCNPISGHNTLYWYLQNLGQGPELLIRYENEEAVDDSQLPKDRFSAERLKGVDSTLKIQPAELGDSAVYLCASSGVGANSPLHFGNGTRLTVT.

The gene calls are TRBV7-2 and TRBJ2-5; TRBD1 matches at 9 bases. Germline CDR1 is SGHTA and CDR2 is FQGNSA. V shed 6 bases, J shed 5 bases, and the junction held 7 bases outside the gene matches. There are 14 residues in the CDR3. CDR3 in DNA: TGTGCCAGCAGTTACCGGGACAGGGTTGAGACCCAGTACTTC. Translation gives CASSYRDRVETQYF.

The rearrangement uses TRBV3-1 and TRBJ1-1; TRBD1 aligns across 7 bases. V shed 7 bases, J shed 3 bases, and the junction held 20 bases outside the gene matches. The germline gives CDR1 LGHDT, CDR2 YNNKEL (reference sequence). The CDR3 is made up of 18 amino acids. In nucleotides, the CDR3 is TGTGCCAGCACCCGTTGGGAAGGGAACAGGGGTAAGGACACTGAAGCTTTCTTT. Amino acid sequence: CASTRWEGNRGKDTEAFF.

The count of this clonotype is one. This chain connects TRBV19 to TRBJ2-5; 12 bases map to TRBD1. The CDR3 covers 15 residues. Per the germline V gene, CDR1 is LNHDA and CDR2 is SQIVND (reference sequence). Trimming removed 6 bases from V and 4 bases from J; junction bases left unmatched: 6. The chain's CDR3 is CASRTGQGARETQYF. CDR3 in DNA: TGTGCCAGTAGGACGGGACAGGGGGCTCGAGAGACCCAGTACTTC.

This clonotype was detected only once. The CDR3 protein is CASSSPQGADQPQHF. DNA for the CDR3: TGTGCCAGCAGCTCCCCACAGGGAGCCGATCAGCCCCAGCATTTT. V is TRBV7-6 and J is TRBJ1-5, with D tentatively TRBD1 (6 bases). Trimming left V 4 bases short and J 5 bases short, with 15 bases between. CDR1 SGHVS and CDR2 FNYEAQ come from the germline V gene. CDR3 length: 15 amino acids.

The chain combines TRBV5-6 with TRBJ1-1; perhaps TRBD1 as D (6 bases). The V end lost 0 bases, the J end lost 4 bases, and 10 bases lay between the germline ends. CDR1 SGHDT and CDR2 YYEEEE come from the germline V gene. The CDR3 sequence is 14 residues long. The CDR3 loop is CASSLVGASTEAFF. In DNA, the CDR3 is TGTGCCAGCAGCTTGGTGGGGGCCAGCACTGAAGCTTTCTTT.

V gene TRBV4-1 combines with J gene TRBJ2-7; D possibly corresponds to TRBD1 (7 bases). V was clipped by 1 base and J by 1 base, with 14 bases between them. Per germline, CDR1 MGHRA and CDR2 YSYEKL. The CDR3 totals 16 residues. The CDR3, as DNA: TGCGCCAGCAGCCAAGTGCTGGCAGGGGGGTCCTACGAGCAGTACTTC. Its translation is CASSQVLAGGSYEQYF.

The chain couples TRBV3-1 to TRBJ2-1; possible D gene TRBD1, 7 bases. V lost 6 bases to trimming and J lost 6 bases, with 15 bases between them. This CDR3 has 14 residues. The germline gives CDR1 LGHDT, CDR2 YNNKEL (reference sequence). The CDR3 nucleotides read TGTGCCAGCAGTAGACAGGGAGGAATCAATGAGCAGTTCTTC. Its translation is CASSRQGGINEQFF.

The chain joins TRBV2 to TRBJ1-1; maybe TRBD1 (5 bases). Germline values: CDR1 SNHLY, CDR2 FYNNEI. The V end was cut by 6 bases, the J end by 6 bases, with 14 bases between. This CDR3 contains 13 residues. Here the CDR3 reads CASRADVGAEAFF. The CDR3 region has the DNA TGTGCCAGCAGGGCTGATGTAGGGGCTGAAGCTTTCTTT.

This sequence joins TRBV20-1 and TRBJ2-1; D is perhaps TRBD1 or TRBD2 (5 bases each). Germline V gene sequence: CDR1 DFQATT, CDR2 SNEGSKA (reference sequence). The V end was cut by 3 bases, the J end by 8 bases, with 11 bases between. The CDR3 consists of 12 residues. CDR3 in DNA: TGCAGTGCTAGTTCCGGGGCCGATGAGCAGTTCTTC. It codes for CSASSGADEQFF.

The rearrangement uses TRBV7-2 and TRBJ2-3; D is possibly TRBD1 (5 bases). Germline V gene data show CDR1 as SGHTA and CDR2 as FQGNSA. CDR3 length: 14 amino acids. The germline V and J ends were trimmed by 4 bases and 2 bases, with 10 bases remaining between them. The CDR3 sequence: CASSSRGLTDTQYF. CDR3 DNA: TGTGCCAGCAGCTCTAGGGGCCTCACAGATACGCAGTATTTT. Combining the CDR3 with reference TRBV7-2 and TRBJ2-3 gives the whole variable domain GAGVSQSPSNKVTEKGKDVELRCDPISGHTALYWYRQSLGQGLEFLIYFQGNSAPDKSGLPSDRFSAERTGGSVSTLTIQRTQQEDSAVYLCASSSRGLTDTQYFGPGTRLTVL.

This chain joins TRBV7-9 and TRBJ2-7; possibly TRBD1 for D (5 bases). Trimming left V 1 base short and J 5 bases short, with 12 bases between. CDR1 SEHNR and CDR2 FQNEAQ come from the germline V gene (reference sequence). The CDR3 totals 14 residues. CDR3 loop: CASSLGLGRDEQYF. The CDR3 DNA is TGTGCCAGCAGCTTAGGTCTCGGCAGGGACGAGCAGTACTTC.

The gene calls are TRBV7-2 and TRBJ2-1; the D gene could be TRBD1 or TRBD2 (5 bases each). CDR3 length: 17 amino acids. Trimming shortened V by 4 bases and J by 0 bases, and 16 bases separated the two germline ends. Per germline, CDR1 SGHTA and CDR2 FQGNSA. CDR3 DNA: TGTGCCAGCAGCTCCCGACGTGGGGGTAGCTCCTACAATGAGCAGTTCTTC. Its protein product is CASSSRRGGSSYNEQFF.

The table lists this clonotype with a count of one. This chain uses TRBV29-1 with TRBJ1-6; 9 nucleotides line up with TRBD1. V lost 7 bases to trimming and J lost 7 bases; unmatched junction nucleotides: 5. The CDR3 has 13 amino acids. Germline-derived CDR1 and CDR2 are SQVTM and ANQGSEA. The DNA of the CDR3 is TGCAGCGCTGCGACAGGGGGAAATTCACCCCTCCACTTT. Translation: CSAATGGNSPLHF.

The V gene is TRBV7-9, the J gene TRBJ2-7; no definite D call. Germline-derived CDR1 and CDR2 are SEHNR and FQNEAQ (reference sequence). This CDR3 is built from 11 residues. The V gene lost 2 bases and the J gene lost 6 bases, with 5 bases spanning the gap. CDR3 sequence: CASSLMGEQYF. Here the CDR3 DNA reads TGTGCCAGCAGCTTAATGGGCGAGCAGTACTTC.

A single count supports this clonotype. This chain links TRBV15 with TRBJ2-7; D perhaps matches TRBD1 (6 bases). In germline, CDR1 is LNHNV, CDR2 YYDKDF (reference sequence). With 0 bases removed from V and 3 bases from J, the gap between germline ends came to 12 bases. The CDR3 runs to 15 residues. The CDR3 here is CATSRDKKGGYEQYF. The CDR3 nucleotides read TGTGCCACCAGCAGAGATAAGAAAGGGGGCTACGAGCAGTACTTC.

CDR3 sequence (DNA): TGTGCCAGCAGCCGCGGACGGGGGAGCACAGATACGCAGTATTTT. Its protein product is CASSRGRGSTDTQYF. This chain connects TRBV6-2 or TRBV6-3 to TRBJ2-3, with D possibly TRBD2 on 6 matching bases. The germline V and J ends were trimmed by 6 bases and 0 bases, with 13 bases remaining between them. This CDR3 comprises 15 residues. Germline V lookup: CDR1 MNHEY, CDR2 SVGEGT.

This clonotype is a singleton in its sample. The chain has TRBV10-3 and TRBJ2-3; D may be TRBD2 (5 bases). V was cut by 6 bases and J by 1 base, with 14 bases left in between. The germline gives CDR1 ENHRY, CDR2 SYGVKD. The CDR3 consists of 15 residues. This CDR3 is CAIRPGLVGTDTQYF. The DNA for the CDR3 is TGTGCCATCAGGCCGGGATTGGTAGGCACAGATACGCAGTATTTT.

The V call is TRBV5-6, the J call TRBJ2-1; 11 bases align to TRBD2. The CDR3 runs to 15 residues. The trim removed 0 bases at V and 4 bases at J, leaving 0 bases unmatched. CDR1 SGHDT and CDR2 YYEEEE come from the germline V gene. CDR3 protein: CASSLVAGGYNEQFF. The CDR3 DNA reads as TGTGCCAGCAGCTTGGTAGCGGGGGGGTACAATGAGCAGTTCTTC.

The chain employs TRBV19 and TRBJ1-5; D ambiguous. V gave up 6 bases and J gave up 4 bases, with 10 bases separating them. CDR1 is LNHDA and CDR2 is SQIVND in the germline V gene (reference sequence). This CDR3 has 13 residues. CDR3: CASRIPGNQPQHF. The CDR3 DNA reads TGTGCCAGTAGAATTCCTGGGAATCAGCCCCAGCATTTT.

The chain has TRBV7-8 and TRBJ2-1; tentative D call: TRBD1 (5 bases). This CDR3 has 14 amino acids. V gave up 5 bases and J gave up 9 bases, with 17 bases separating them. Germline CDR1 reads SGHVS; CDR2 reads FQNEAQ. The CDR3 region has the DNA TGTGCCAGCAGCGCCCAAACCCAGGGTTCTGAGCAGTTCTTC. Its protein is CASSAQTQGSEQFF.

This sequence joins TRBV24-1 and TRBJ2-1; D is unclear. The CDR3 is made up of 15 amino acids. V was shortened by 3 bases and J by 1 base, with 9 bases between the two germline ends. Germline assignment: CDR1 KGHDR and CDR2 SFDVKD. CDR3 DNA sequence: TGTGCCACCAGTGATGTTCAGAAGTCCTACAATGAGCAGTTCTTC. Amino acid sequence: CATSDVQKSYNEQFF.

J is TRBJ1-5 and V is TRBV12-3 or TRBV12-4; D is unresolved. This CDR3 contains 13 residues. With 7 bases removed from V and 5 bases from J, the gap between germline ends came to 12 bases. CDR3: CASTPGGHQPQHF. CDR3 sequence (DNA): TGTGCCAGCACCCCGGGCGGCCATCAGCCCCAGCATTTT.